Listed here are 5 T cell receptor beta chains from one sample, sequenced in a study of OX40 agonist ivuxolimab in advanced cancers. Some clones are missing from TCRdb's copy, which holds only in-frame ones; the method was immunoSEQ multiplex PCR. This table has about 110,000 clones, 91% appearing once. This material consisted of CD4+ or CD8+ T cells sorted from blood, taken in a trial of the OX40 agonist ivuxolimab. These receptors were obtained from an adult with an advanced solid tumor such as melanoma, head and neck, liver or kidney cancer.

The rearrangement joins TRBV7-3 to TRBJ2-2; D is ambiguous. The CDR3 is made up of 14 amino acids. Germline V gene lookup returns CDR1 SGHTA and CDR2 FQGTGA. V dropped 5 bases and J dropped 4 bases, with 11 bases sitting between them. The CDR3 reads CASSGSVATGELFF. The CDR3 DNA reads TGTGCCAGCAGCGGGTCAGTTGCCACCGGGGAGCTGTTTTTT.

CDR3 DNA: TGTGCCAGCAGCCCGCCGGGACGGGAATCCGAGCAGTTCTTC. Protein product: CASSPPGRESEQFF. The V and J genes are TRBV11-3 and TRBJ2-1; either TRBD1 or TRBD2 may fit D (5 bases each). Germline V CDR1 and CDR2: SGHNT, YENEEA. V was shortened by 5 bases and J by 10 bases, with 18 bases between the two germline ends. The CDR3 has 14 residues.

The chain uses TRBV5-1 and TRBJ1-1; TRBD1 matches 7 bases. The CDR3 covers 14 residues. The J segment lost 5 bases and the V segment lost 4 bases, leaving 8 bases of the junction unmatched. CDR1 is SGHRS and CDR2 is YFSETQ in the germline V gene. The CDR3 DNA follows: TGCGCCAGCAGCGGGGGACAGACTACGACTGAAGCTTTCTTT. Translated, it gives CASSGGQTTTEAFF.

The chain joins TRBV15 to TRBJ1-2; D is possibly TRBD1 (5 bases). Trimming removed 7 bases from V and 2 bases from J, with 8 bases in between. The CDR3 loop spans 12 amino acids. Germline CDR1 is LNHNV and CDR2 is YYDKDF (reference sequence). The CDR3 sequence: CATTQANYGYTF. CDR3 nucleotide sequence: TGTGCCACCACACAGGCGAACTATGGCTACACCTTC.

This clone was seen a handful of times. The V and J genes are TRBV18 and TRBJ2-4; no clear D. Trimming shortened V by 1 base and J by 3 bases, and 7 bases separated the two germline ends. The CDR3 is made up of 14 amino acids. Germline CDR1 KGHSH, CDR2 LQKENI. CDR3 nucleotide sequence: TGTGCCAGCTCACCACAGGGTTACAAAAACATTCAGTACTTC. This codes for CASSPQGYKNIQYF.